A selection of T cell receptor beta chains follows, all from one sample in a study of response to subunit inactivated influenza vaccine. MiXCR was run by TCRdb on the RT-PCR reads, yielding one entry per CDR3 protein. The repertoire has 650,000 to 800,000 distinct CDR3 sequences, about 18% of them found once; the top ten carry approximately 10%. Sequencing was performed on PBMCs from blood, taken less than 6 days after vaccination. These receptors all come from a man aged 50-59 years who received an inactivated influenza vaccine. Each CDR3 is given with its conserved first and last residue. The order of the fields is clone size, J gene, V gene, CDR3 length, D gene, CDR3 DNA, CDR3 protein. The D gene is left open where the match is weak. The size field is filled for only some rows; it gives once, few, many or a size class.

size: few; J: TRBJ2-5; V: TRBV28; length: 18; D: TRBD2; DNA: TGTGCCAGCAGTTTATGGATCGCGACTAGCGGGGGCCAAGAGACCCAGTACTTC; CDR3: CASSLWIATSGGQETQYF
size: few; J: TRBJ2-5; V: TRBV20-1; length: 15; D: -; DNA: TGCAGTGCTAGAGATGGTCGGCAGTTTCAAGAGACCCAGTACTTC; CDR3: CSARDGRQFQETQYF
size: -; J: TRBJ2-7; V: TRBV5-1; length: 13; D: TRBD1; DNA: TGCGCCAGCAGTGGGGACAGCCCCTACGAGCAGTACTTC; CDR3: CASSGDSPYEQYF
size: few; J: TRBJ1-5; V: TRBV7-2; length: 16; D: -; DNA: TGTGCCAGCAGCTTAGAAGGTTCGGCAGTTAATCAGCCCCAGCATTTT; CDR3: CASSLEGSAVNQPQHF
size: few; J: TRBJ2-5; V: TRBV7-9; length: 15; D: -; DNA: TGTGCCAGCAGCTTAAGCCAGGTTTTAGGCGAGACCCAGTACTTC; CDR3: CASSLSQVLGETQYF
size: few; J: TRBJ2-4; V: TRBV6-1; length: 14; D: -; DNA: TGTGCCAGCACCTATACAGGGTCCGAAAACATTCAGTACTTC; CDR3: CASTYTGSENIQYF
size: -; J: TRBJ2-1; V: TRBV28; length: 12; D: -; DNA: TGTGCCAGCAGTTTTTGGTTCGATGAGCAGTTCTTC; CDR3: CASSFWFDEQFF
size: -; J: TRBJ2-1; V: TRBV7-3; length: 16; D: -; DNA: TGTGCCAGCAGCTTAATCGGGACCCCCCGGTCCAATGAGCAGTTCTTC; CDR3: CASSLIGTPRSNEQFF
size: -; J: TRBJ2-2; V: TRBV20-1; length: 12; D: -; DNA: TGCAGTTCGCCTGGTAACACCGGGGAGCTGTTTTTT; CDR3: CSSPGNTGELFF
size: few; J: TRBJ2-7; V: TRBV7-2; length: 15; D: TRBD2; DNA: TGTGCCAGCAGCTTTAGCGGGACACTTTCGGGCGAGCAGTACTTC; CDR3: CASSFSGTLSGEQYF
size: many; J: TRBJ2-2; V: TRBV6-5; length: 17; D: TRBD2; DNA: TGTGCCAGCAGTTACTCGTACCGGGGGGCGAACACCGGGGAGCTGTTTTTT; CDR3: CASSYSYRGANTGELFF
size: few; J: TRBJ1-5; V: TRBV30; length: 15; D: -; DNA: TGTGCCTGGAGCACTGGAACAGGGTTTGGGCAGCCCCAGCATTTT; CDR3: CAWSTGTGFGQPQHF
size: few; J: TRBJ2-5; V: TRBV12-1; length: 16; D: -; DNA: TGTGCCAGCAGCTCGGGACAGGGGAACGGTCAAGAGACCCAGTACTTC; CDR3: CASSSGQGNGQETQYF
size: few; J: TRBJ1-6; V: TRBV20-1; length: 13; D: -; DNA: TGCAGTGCTCCCCCGGGCCCAGGGGCACCCCTCCACTTT; CDR3: CSAPPGPGAPLHF
size: -; J: TRBJ2-3; V: TRBV10-3; length: 17; D: TRBD2; DNA: TGTGCCATCAGTGAGTCGGCTAGCGGGGGGCCTCGTGATACGCAGTATTTT; CDR3: CAISESASGGPRDTQYF
size: -; J: TRBJ2-3; V: TRBV28; length: 15; D: -; DNA: TGTGCCAGCAGTTCCCTCCAGGGACGTACAGATACGCAGTATTTT; CDR3: CASSSLQGRTDTQYF
size: -; J: TRBJ1-1; V: TRBV20-1; length: 12; D: -; DNA: TGCAGTGCTAGGTCAACCAACACTGAAGCTTTCTTT; CDR3: CSARSTNTEAFF
size: few; J: TRBJ1-4; V: TRBV4-2; length: 16; D: TRBD1; DNA: TGTGCCAGCAGCCAAGCGACAGGGGGCCAGGGGGAAAAACTGTTTTTT; CDR3: CASSQATGGQGEKLFF
size: -; J: TRBJ2-1; V: TRBV20-1; length: 12; D: -; DNA: TGCAGTGGCGGGACTGTCCTCAATGAGCAGTTCTTC; CDR3: CSGGTVLNEQFF
size: many; J: TRBJ2-2; V: TRBV28; length: 17; D: -; DNA: TGTGCCAGCAGTCTCGGACGCCTTGGTGGGGTCACCGGGGAGCTGTTTTTT; CDR3: CASSLGRLGGVTGELFF
size: -; J: TRBJ2-7; V: TRBV6-2/TRBV6-3; length: 20; D: TRBD1; DNA: TGTGCCAGCAGTTACTCGAGCCCTACAGGGGGCGTTATTGGATCCTACGAGCAGTACTTC; CDR3: CASSYSSPTGGVIGSYEQYF
size: few; J: TRBJ1-1; V: TRBV18; length: 14; D: -; DNA: TGTGCCAGCTCACCGCAAACTATGGGCACTGAAGCTTTCTTT; CDR3: CASSPQTMGTEAFF
size: many; J: TRBJ1-1; V: TRBV5-1; length: 15; D: TRBD1; DNA: TGCGCCAGCAGCTCCACCGGGACAGGGAACACTGAAGCTTTCTTT; CDR3: CASSSTGTGNTEAFF
size: many; J: TRBJ1-1; V: TRBV5-1; length: 13; D: -; DNA: TGCGCCAGCAGCCTGACAGGTCGCACTGAAGCTTTCTTT; CDR3: CASSLTGRTEAFF
size: -; J: TRBJ1-1; V: TRBV20-1; length: 14; D: -; DNA: TGCAGTGCTAGAGATAGGGGGGTTCTCACTGAAGCTTTCTTT; CDR3: CSARDRGVLTEAFF
size: few; J: TRBJ2-5; V: TRBV10-3; length: 15; D: -; DNA: TGTGCCATCAGTGATCGAGGGACACCGCAAGAGACCCAGTACTTC; CDR3: CAISDRGTPQETQYF
size: few; J: TRBJ2-1; V: TRBV20-1; length: 15; D: TRBD2; DNA: TGCAGTGCTAGACCTAGCGGGGGGGCCTACAATGAGCAGTTCTTC; CDR3: CSARPSGGAYNEQFF
size: many; J: TRBJ2-1; V: TRBV5-1; length: 14; D: -; DNA: TGCGCCAGCAGCTTGGGTGTAATTTCCAATGAGCAGTTCTTC; CDR3: CASSLGVISNEQFF
size: few; J: TRBJ2-1; V: TRBV10-3; length: 15; D: -; DNA: TGTGCCACTCGATTTGGCGGAAGCTCCTACAATGAGCAGTTCTTC; CDR3: CATRFGGSSYNEQFF
size: few; J: TRBJ2-1; V: TRBV7-9; length: 14; D: -; DNA: TGTGCCAGCAGCTTAGTTCAGCCAGTGGTTGAGCAGTTCTTC; CDR3: CASSLVQPVVEQFF
size: -; J: TRBJ2-7; V: TRBV15; length: 14; D: -; DNA: TGTGCCACCAGCGGCCTTTTATGGGGCTACGAGCAGTACTTC; CDR3: CATSGLLWGYEQYF
size: few; J: TRBJ2-3; V: TRBV10-3; length: 16; D: -; DNA: TGTGCCATCAGTGAGTTTGGAGGGGGAAGCACAGATACGCAGTATTTT; CDR3: CAISEFGGGSTDTQYF
size: -; J: TRBJ1-1; V: TRBV6-1; length: 16; D: TRBD1; DNA: TGTGCCAGCAGTGACCTACCGGGACAGGGGGCTACTGAAGCTTTCTTT; CDR3: CASSDLPGQGATEAFF
size: -; J: TRBJ2-5; V: TRBV5-1; length: 15; D: -; DNA: TGCGCCAGCAGCTTGGGAGCAGGGCACCAAGAGACCCAGTACTTC; CDR3: CASSLGAGHQETQYF
size: few; J: TRBJ2-5; V: TRBV4-2; length: 16; D: TRBD2; DNA: TGTGCCAGCAGCCAACCAAGCGGGGGGTTGAAAGAGACCCAGTACTTC; CDR3: CASSQPSGGLKETQYF